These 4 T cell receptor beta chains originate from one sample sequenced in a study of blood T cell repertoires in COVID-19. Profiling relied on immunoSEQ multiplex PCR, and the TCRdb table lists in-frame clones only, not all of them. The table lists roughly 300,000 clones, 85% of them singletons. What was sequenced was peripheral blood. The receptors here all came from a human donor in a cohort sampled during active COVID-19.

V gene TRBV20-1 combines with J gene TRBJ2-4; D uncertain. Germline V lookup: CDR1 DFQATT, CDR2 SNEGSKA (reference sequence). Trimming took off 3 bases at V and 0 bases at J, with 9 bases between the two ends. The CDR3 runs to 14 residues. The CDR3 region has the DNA TGCAGTGCTAGTACTCCACTAGCCAAAAACATTCAGTACTTC. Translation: CSASTPLAKNIQYF.

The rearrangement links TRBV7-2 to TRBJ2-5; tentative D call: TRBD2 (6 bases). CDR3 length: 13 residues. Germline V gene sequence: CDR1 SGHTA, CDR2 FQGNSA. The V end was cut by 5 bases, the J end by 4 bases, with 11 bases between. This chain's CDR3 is CASSPGGRETQYF. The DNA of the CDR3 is TGTGCCAGCAGCCCCGGGGGAAGAGAGACCCAGTACTTC. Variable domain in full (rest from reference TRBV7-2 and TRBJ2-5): GAGVSQSPSNKVTEKGKDVELRCDPISGHTALYWYRQSLGQGLEFLIYFQGNSAPDKSGLPSDRFSAERTGGSVSTLTIQRTQQEDSAVYLCASSPGGRETQYFGPGTRLLVL.

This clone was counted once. The CDR3 loop reads CASSLEGAGELFF. The CDR3 DNA reads TGTGCCAGCAGCTTGGAGGGCGCCGGGGAGCTGTTTTTT. The chain has TRBV7-9 and TRBJ2-2; D is possibly TRBD2 (6 bases). Germline lookup yields CDR1 SEHNR and CDR2 FQNEAQ (reference sequence). V lost 3 bases and J lost 6, with 8 bases in between. This CDR3 comprises 13 residues.

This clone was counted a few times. CDR3 nucleotide sequence: TGTGCCAGCAGCTCTGTTGGGGCAGGTGGCGGATCACCCCTCCACTTT. Its protein product is CASSSVGAGGGSPLHF. The V call is TRBV7-6, the J call TRBJ1-6; a possible D gene is TRBD1 (5 bases). Germline-derived CDR1 and CDR2 are SGHVS and FNYEAQ. The CDR3 has 16 amino acids. Trimming removed 4 bases from V and 10 bases from J, with 20 bases in between.